Below are 24 T cell receptor beta chains sequenced from a single sample in a study of shared clonotypes between healthy human individuals. Assay: immunoSEQ multiplex PCR; the TCRdb copy retains only in-frame clones and omits some. The table has over a million clones, approximately 96% seen once; the top ten hold 1% to 1.5%. Source material: naive CD4+ T cells sorted from blood. Subset indicated: CD45RA+ positively selected. These receptors came from a man younger than 45 in good health.

This clone was found once. V is TRBV7-3 and J is TRBJ2-1; TRBD2 matches at 10 bases. The CDR3 has 14 amino acids. Germline V gene lookup returns CDR1 SGHTA and CDR2 FQGTGA. The V segment lost 4 bases and the J segment 6 bases; nucleotides outside the gene matches: 3. The CDR3 sequence: CASSSSGRANEQFF. The CDR3 nucleotides read TGTGCCAGCAGCTCCAGCGGGAGGGCCAATGAGCAGTTCTTC.

V gene TRBV14 combines with J gene TRBJ1-3; D ambiguous. Per germline, CDR1 SGHDN and CDR2 FVKESK. The CDR3 runs to 16 residues. Trimming removed 1 base at V and 1 base at J, with 11 bases between. In nucleotides, the CDR3 is TGTGCCAGCAGCCAAGGTGGACGGTCGTCTGGAAACACCATATATTTT. Protein product: CASSQGGRSSGNTIYF.

This clone was seen once. The chain has TRBV29-1 and TRBJ2-3; 9 nucleotides agree with TRBD2. Germline CDR1 and CDR2: SQVTM and ANQGSEA. The CDR3 spans 13 residues. The CDR3 sequence is CGLAGISTDTQYF. CDR3 bases: TGCGGGCTAGCGGGAATCAGCACAGATACGCAGTATTTT.

As concerns this clone: A junction boundary mismatches the germline segment, possibly from a read error. The chain employs TRBV28 and TRBJ2-7; TRBD2 agrees at 12 bases. The germline CDR1 and CDR2 sequences are MDHEN and SYDVKM. The CDR3 runs to 12 residues. DNA for the CDR3: TGTGCCAGCAGTCTAAGCCGACTAGCGGGGGACTTC. Translating it yields CASSLSRLAGDF.

This chain connects TRBV10-3 to TRBJ2-2; TRBD2 matches at 8 bases. V dropped 3 bases and J dropped 3; count of bases not matched to a gene: 15. This CDR3 comprises 19 residues. The germline V gene has CDR1 ENHRY and CDR2 SYGVKD. The CDR3 sequence: CAISDLQGSGISDTGELFF. CDR3 sequence (DNA): TGTGCCATCAGTGATCTACAGGGTAGCGGGATTTCTGACACCGGGGAGCTGTTTTTT.

The gene calls are TRBV10-3 and TRBJ2-7, with 7 bases aligning to TRBD1. Trimming cost V 2 bases and J 6 bases; bases outside gene matches: 10. The CDR3 is 15 residues long. CDR1 and CDR2 from the germline V gene are ENHRY and SYGVKD. In DNA, the CDR3 is TGTGCCATCAGTGAGATGCGACAGGGTAAAGCCGAGCAGTACTTC. This encodes CAISEMRQGKAEQYF.

This clone was picked up one time. The chain recombines TRBV20-1 with TRBJ2-7, with unresolved D. CDR1 is DFQATT, CDR2 SNEGSKA, per germline (reference sequence). The CDR3 totals 11 residues. The V end was cut by 7 bases, the J end by 3 bases, with 10 bases between. The CDR3 region has the DNA TGCAGTGGCTCCGCGGACTACGAGCAGTACTTC. Translated: CSGSADYEQYF.

The rearrangement uses TRBV7-3 and TRBJ2-3; D unresolved. The CDR3 has 14 residues. The germline V and J ends were trimmed by 2 bases and 6 bases, with 12 bases remaining between them. CDR1 SGHTA and CDR2 FQGTGA come from the germline V gene. This CDR3 is CASSLLVEADTQYF. CDR3 in DNA: TGTGCCAGCAGCTTACTAGTTGAGGCGGATACGCAGTATTTT.

The chain carries TRBV21-1 and TRBJ2-7; the table's D call TRBD1 went unverified against the DNA. TRBV21-1 is a pseudogene. There are 15 residues in the CDR3. For the CDR3, the DNA is TGTGCCAGCAGCAAAGCCGCGGACAGCTCCTACGAGCAGTACTTC. Its translation: CASSKAADSSYEQYF.

This rearrangement joins TRBV25-1 to TRBJ1-1, with TRBD1 identical over 9 bases. The V gene end was trimmed by 4 bases and the J gene end by 1 base; junction bases not matched to a gene: 4. This CDR3 has 15 residues. Germline CDR1 MGHDK, CDR2 SYGVNS. The CDR3 loop is CASSAPGQGNTEAFF. In DNA form, the CDR3 reads TGTGCCAGCAGTGCCCCGGGACAGGGGAACACTGAAGCTTTCTTT.

The chain combines TRBV11-1 with TRBJ2-7, with no clear D. The germline V gene encodes CDR1 SGHAT and CDR2 FQDESV (reference sequence). The V gene lost 5 bases and the J gene lost 3 bases, with 8 bases spanning the gap. This CDR3 has 12 amino acids. CDR3 protein: CASSQTNYEQYF. CDR3 DNA: TGTGCCAGCAGCCAGACCAACTACGAGCAGTACTTC.

V gene TRBV7-9 combines with J gene TRBJ2-1; 9 bases map to TRBD2. V shed 2 bases and J 7 bases; nucleotides not matched to a gene: 6. This CDR3 has 15 residues. Germline V gene lookup returns CDR1 SEHNR and CDR2 FQNEAQ (reference sequence). CDR3 residues: CASSLMGGRANEQFF. DNA for the CDR3: TGTGCCAGCAGCTTAATGGGCGGGAGGGCAAATGAGCAGTTCTTC.

This rearrangement joins TRBV27 to TRBJ2-1; 14 nucleotides line up with TRBD2. Germline-derived CDR1 and CDR2 are MNHEY and SMNVEV (reference sequence). V dropped 0 bases and J dropped 0; count of bases not matched to a gene: 19. The CDR3 sequence is 24 residues long. Here the CDR3 reads CASSLSIIFGLGTSGSRSYNEQFF. The CDR3 bases are TGTGCCAGCAGTTTATCGATTATCTTCGGTTTGGGGACTAGCGGGAGTCGCTCCTACAATGAGCAGTTCTTC.

This chain joins TRBV9 and TRBJ1-4; TRBD1 aligns across 9 bases. The CDR3 has 16 residues. Germline CDR1 reads SGDLS; CDR2 reads YYNGEE. Germline trimming cut 0 bases from V and 5 bases from J; bases unmatched to any gene: 5. This chain's CDR3 is CASSVVAGTGNEKLFF. In DNA, the CDR3 is TGTGCCAGCAGCGTAGTGGCTGGGACAGGGAATGAAAAACTGTTTTTT.

In DNA form, the CDR3 reads TGTGCCAGCAGCTCTGGGACGCTCCTTACGATGCATGGCTACACCTTC. Translated, it gives CASSSGTLLTMHGYTF. The chain is built from TRBV7-6 and TRBJ1-2, with D perhaps matching TRBD1 (5 bases). The CDR3 sequence is 16 residues long. Germline CDR1 SGHVS, CDR2 FNYEAQ. Trimming left V 4 bases short and J 6 bases short, with 21 bases between.

The CDR3 is CASQWRTYEQYF. CDR3 nucleotide sequence: TGTGCCAGCCAATGGAGGACCTACGAGCAGTACTTC. The chain joins TRBV11-2 to TRBJ2-7, with D perhaps TRBD2 (5 bases). CDR3 length: 12 amino acids. V lost 8 bases and J 2 bases, leaving 10 bases between the germline ends. Per germline, CDR1 SGHAT and CDR2 FQNNGV.

This sequence joins TRBV29-1 and TRBJ1-4, with D unresolved. V lost 7 bases to trimming and J lost 4 bases, with 16 bases between them. Per the germline V gene, CDR1 is SQVTM and CDR2 is ANQGSEA. The CDR3 is made up of 14 amino acids. In DNA form, the CDR3 reads TGCAGCGCCTCGGCGGTGGGTGGTAATGAAAAACTGTTTTTT. Its protein is CSASAVGGNEKLFF.

The CDR3 DNA reads as TGTGCCAGCAGTGGACTAGCGAGGGGGCAAGAGACCCAGTACTTC. It specifies CASSGLARGQETQYF. The gene calls are TRBV2 and TRBJ2-5; 8 nucleotides agree with TRBD2. The V and J ends lost 4 bases and 2 bases, in that order; junction bases with no gene match: 6. Germline V gene data show CDR1 as SNHLY and CDR2 as FYNNEI. The CDR3 totals 15 residues.

This chain links TRBV7-2 with TRBJ1-4, with D perhaps TRBD1 (6 bases). Trimming stripped 2 bases from V and 8 bases from J, with 6 bases between. The CDR3 sequence is 12 residues long. Germline CDR1 is SGHTA and CDR2 is FQGNSA. CDR3 in amino acids: CASSLQGEKLFF. DNA of the CDR3: TGTGCCAGCAGCTTACAGGGGGAAAAACTGTTTTTT.

The J gene is TRBJ2-3, the V gene TRBV29-1; a possible D gene is TRBD1 (6 bases). This CDR3 is built from 12 residues. V was clipped by 6 bases and J by 5 bases, with 12 bases between them. Germline values: CDR1 SQVTM, CDR2 ANQGSEA. This chain's CDR3 is CSVLQGVDTQYF. The CDR3 DNA follows: TGCAGCGTGTTACAGGGCGTAGATACGCAGTATTTT.

The V call is TRBV18, the J call TRBJ2-5, with D maybe TRBD1 (6 bases). This CDR3 has 16 amino acids. V lost 4 bases and J 1 base, leaving 16 bases between the germline ends. The germline V gene has CDR1 KGHSH and CDR2 LQKENI. The CDR3 nucleotides are TGTGCCAGCTCACAACCGGTTGGGGGCATCCAAGAGACCCAGTACTTC. As protein: CASSQPVGGIQETQYF.

This chain links TRBV2 with TRBJ2-5; 7 nucleotides align to TRBD2. With V trimmed by 4 bases and J by 5 bases, 7 bases remained unmatched. CDR1 SNHLY and CDR2 FYNNEI come from the germline V gene. This CDR3 region has 14 residues. The CDR3 sequence is CASSASGNTETQYF. The CDR3 DNA sequence: TGTGCCAGCAGTGCTAGCGGTAATACGGAGACCCAGTACTTC.

The gene calls are TRBV5-4 and TRBJ2-7, with D perhaps matching TRBD1 or TRBD2 (5 bases each). Per germline, CDR1 SGHNT and CDR2 YYREEE (reference sequence). V lost 0 bases to trimming and J lost 6 bases, with 16 bases between them. The CDR3 extends over 15 amino acids. Written as DNA, the CDR3 is TGTGCCAGCAGCTTGGGTTACAGGACGGGAATCGAGCAGTACTTC. This encodes CASSLGYRTGIEQYF.

V usage is TRBV27 and J usage is TRBJ2-7, with TRBD1 matching over 8 bases. The germline V gene has CDR1 MNHEY and CDR2 SMNVEV (reference sequence). Germline trimming cut 6 bases from V and 3 bases from J; bases unmatched to any gene: 10. This CDR3 is 15 amino acids long. CDR3 in DNA: TGTGCCAGCAGCCAGATGGACAGGGCAGTCTACGAGCAGTACTTC. Amino acids: CASSQMDRAVYEQYF.